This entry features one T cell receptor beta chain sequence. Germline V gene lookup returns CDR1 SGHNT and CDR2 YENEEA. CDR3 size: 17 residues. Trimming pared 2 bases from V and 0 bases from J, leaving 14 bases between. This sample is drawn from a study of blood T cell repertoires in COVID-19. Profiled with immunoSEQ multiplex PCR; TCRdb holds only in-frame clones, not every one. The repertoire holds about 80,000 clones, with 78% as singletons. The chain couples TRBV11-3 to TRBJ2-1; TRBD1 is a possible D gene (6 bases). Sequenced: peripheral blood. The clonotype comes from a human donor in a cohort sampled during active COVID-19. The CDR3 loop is CASSLPRGGPSYNEQFF. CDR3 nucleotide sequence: TGTGCCAGCAGCTTACCCAGGGGCGGACCCTCCTACAATGAGCAGTTCTTC.